One and the same sample provided the 29 T cell receptor beta chains below, sequenced in a study of control samples from healthy donors and cancer patients. Data came from immunoSEQ multiplex PCR; TCRdb stores just in-frame clones and leaves some out. This table holds 80,000 or so clones, around 92% found once. Sequencing input: blood. Source of these receptors: a man aged 50 or older in good health.

This CDR3 is CASSMFGQSNTEAFF. In nucleotides, the CDR3 is TGTGCCAGTAGTATGTTTGGGCAGTCGAACACTGAAGCTTTCTTT. This sequence joins TRBV19 and TRBJ1-1; D not certain. Germline CDR1 and CDR2: LNHDA and SQIVND (reference sequence). Trimming took off 3 bases at V and 1 base at J, with 12 bases between the two ends. CDR3 length: 15 residues.

This chain connects TRBV15 to TRBJ2-3, with 12 nucleotides matching TRBD2. V gave up 6 bases and J gave up 8 bases; unmatched junction bases: 9. The CDR3 runs 15 residues. CDR1 is LNHNV, CDR2 YYDKDF, per germline (reference sequence). CDR3 region: CATRKLAGGPSTQYF. The CDR3 DNA reads TGTGCCACCAGGAAGCTAGCGGGGGGGCCCAGTACGCAGTATTTT.

This chain uses TRBV5-1 with TRBJ2-1; 10 nucleotides match TRBD2. The trim removed 3 bases at V and 8 bases at J, leaving 8 bases unmatched. The CDR3 consists of 15 residues. CDR1 SGHRS and CDR2 YFSETQ come from the germline V gene. The chain's CDR3 is CASSSPGLAIHEQFF. The CDR3 region has the DNA TGCGCCAGCAGCTCCCCGGGACTAGCGATCCATGAGCAGTTCTTC.

The rearrangement links TRBV3-1 (or the pseudogene TRBV3-2) to TRBJ2-3, with 9 bases matching TRBD2. This CDR3 has 18 residues. Per germline, CDR1 LGHDT and CDR2 YNNKEL (reference sequence). V was clipped by 0 bases and J by 5 bases; unmatched bases: 12. CDR3 in DNA: TGTGCCAGCAGCCAAGACAGACTAGCGGCAACTGCGGGAGATACGCAGTATTTT. This gives the protein CASSQDRLAATAGDTQYF.

The chain carries TRBV5-5 and TRBJ1-1; the D is unclear. The CDR3 covers 17 residues. From germline, CDR1 is SGHKS and CDR2 YYEKEE (reference sequence). V lost 4 bases to trimming and J lost 0 bases, with 19 bases between them. The CDR3 nucleotides are TGTGCCAGCAGCCGCGATGGCAGAGACCACATGAACACTGAAGCTTTCTTT. Protein sequence: CASSRDGRDHMNTEAFF.

The chain uses TRBV18 and TRBJ2-3; D gene ambiguous. CDR1 is KGHSH and CDR2 is LQKENI in the germline V gene. Trimming took off 1 base at V and 2 bases at J, with 4 bases between the two ends. CDR3 length: 13 residues. The CDR3 DNA reads as TGTGCCAGCTCACCACAAAACACAGATACGCAGTATTTT. This translates into CASSPQNTDTQYF.

The chain recombines TRBV6-2 or TRBV6-3 with TRBJ1-2; perhaps TRBD1 as D (6 bases). Germline assignment: CDR1 MNHEY and CDR2 SVGEGT. The CDR3 runs to 15 residues. V gave up 2 bases and J gave up 7 bases, with 17 bases separating them. CDR3 DNA sequence: TGTGCCAGCAGTTACCTGGGCAGGGGCCAAGGTGGCTACACCTTC. It yields the protein CASSYLGRGQGGYTF.

This clone appeared a single time. The chain links TRBV19 to TRBJ2-1; a weak D match, TRBD1 (6 bases). The germline CDR1 and CDR2 sequences are LNHDA and SQIVND (reference sequence). Between the trimmed V and J ends, which lost 7 bases and 7 bases, there was a span of 11 bases. CDR3 length: 12 residues. CDR3 sequence: CASTQTGNEQFF. The CDR3 DNA follows: TGTGCCAGTACCCAAACAGGGAATGAGCAGTTCTTC.

V and J are TRBV7-2 and TRBJ1-2, with D maybe TRBD1 (5 bases). The V gene's germline CDR1 is SGHTA and CDR2 FQGNSA. The CDR3 is 16 residues long. V lost 7 bases and J lost 2, with 20 bases in between. The CDR3: CASNPPLGGENYGYTF. The CDR3 coding sequence is TGTGCCAGCAACCCGCCTCTGGGGGGGGAAAACTATGGCTACACCTTC.

This clone has only one observation. The chain carries TRBV5-6 and TRBJ2-2, with D possibly being TRBD1 (5 bases). The germline gives CDR1 SGHDT, CDR2 YYEEEE. The V end was cut by 4 bases, the J end by 6 bases, with 10 bases between. This CDR3 has 13 residues. The CDR3 DNA follows: TGTGCCAGCAGCCCTGACAGAGCCGGGGAGCTGTTTTTT. Its protein is CASSPDRAGELFF.

This sequence joins TRBV14 and TRBJ2-2; TRBD2 matches 7 bases. After removal of 1 base from V and 4 bases from J, the junction contained 6 bases not matched to a gene. Germline V gene data show CDR1 as SGHDN and CDR2 as FVKESK. The CDR3 is made up of 16 amino acids. The CDR3 protein is CASSQVTGGSTGELFF. The CDR3 DNA follows: TGTGCCAGCAGCCAAGTAACGGGGGGAAGCACCGGGGAGCTGTTTTTT.

The rearrangement links TRBV2 to TRBJ1-1; D not certain. CDR3 size: 14 residues. Germline loops: CDR1 SNHLY, CDR2 FYNNEI. V was trimmed by 4 bases and J by 2 bases, leaving 11 bases between them. The chain's CDR3 is CASSVETANTEAFF. The CDR3 DNA reads TGTGCCAGCAGTGTGGAGACGGCTAACACTGAAGCTTTCTTT.

There are a few counts of this clone. The chain links TRBV14 to TRBJ2-3; D is possibly TRBD2 (5 bases). V was shortened by 1 base and J by 4 bases, with 15 bases between the two germline ends. The germline V gene has CDR1 SGHDN and CDR2 FVKESK. The CDR3 is 16 residues long. The CDR3 DNA is TGTGCCAGCAGCCAAGCGGGATTTGGGTACCCAGATACGCAGTATTTT. Its translation: CASSQAGFGYPDTQYF. Drawing the rest from reference TRBV14 and TRBJ2-3, the complete variable domain is EAGVTQFPSHSVIEKGQTVTLRCDPISGHDNLYWYRRVMGKEIKFLLHFVKESKQDESGMPNNRFLAERTGGTYSTLKVQPAELEDSGVYFCASSQAGFGYPDTQYFGPGTRLTVL.

The rearrangement uses TRBV6-5 and TRBJ2-7, with D unclear. Between the trimmed V and J ends, which lost 2 bases and 4 bases, there was a span of 9 bases. Per the germline V gene, CDR1 is MNHEY and CDR2 is SVGAGI. This CDR3 is built from 13 residues. As DNA, the CDR3 is TGTGCCAGCAGTTACGCCCGGAATTACGAGCAGTACTTC. Its protein product is CASSYARNYEQYF.

This clone has just one count. The chain has TRBV2 and TRBJ2-5; weak D call: TRBD2 (6 bases). Trimming shortened V by 6 bases and J by 5 bases, and 16 bases separated the two germline ends. Germline CDR1 SNHLY, CDR2 FYNNEI. The CDR3 spans 14 residues. CDR3: CASRRGTAGETQYF. CDR3 nucleotides: TGTGCCAGCAGGCGGGGCACGGCGGGCGAGACCCAGTACTTC.

This chain joins TRBV12-3 or TRBV12-4 and TRBJ2-1; the match to TRBD1 covers 7 bases. CDR3 size: 13 residues. V trimming: 4 bases; J trimming: 4 bases; junction bases outside the gene matches: 1. CDR3 DNA: TGTGCCAGCAGTTCGGGACAGTACAATGAGCAGTTCTTC. Protein: CASSSGQYNEQFF.

The gene calls are TRBV6-5 and TRBJ1-6; 8 nucleotides agree with TRBD1. This CDR3 is 14 amino acids long. Germline CDR1 and CDR2: MNHEY and SVGAGI. The trim removed 5 bases at V and 6 bases at J, leaving 3 bases unmatched. The CDR3 DNA is TGTGCCAGCAGTCCCCAGGGGGCTAATTCACCCCTCCACTTT. It translates to CASSPQGANSPLHF.

The chain has TRBV5-1 and TRBJ1-1; the D gene is possibly TRBD1 (6 bases). CDR3 length: 16 amino acids. Between the trimmed V and J ends, which lost 4 bases and 0 bases, there was a span of 16 bases. Germline V gene sequence: CDR1 SGHRS, CDR2 YFSETQ. CDR3 region: CASSRSPQGMNTEAFF. In nucleotides, the CDR3 is TGCGCCAGCAGCCGATCTCCCCAGGGGATGAACACTGAAGCTTTCTTT.

The chain couples TRBV2 to TRBJ1-3; D is unresolved. V was trimmed by 7 bases and J by 0 bases, leaving 13 bases between them. Germline-derived CDR1 and CDR2 are SNHLY and FYNNEI. The CDR3 spans 15 residues. The CDR3 is CASKGGRSSGNTIYF. In DNA, the CDR3 is TGTGCCAGCAAAGGCGGACGGTCCTCTGGAAACACCATATATTTT.

The chain uses TRBV25-1 and TRBJ2-7; D perhaps matches TRBD1 (5 bases). Germline V gene data show CDR1 as MGHDK and CDR2 as SYGVNS. V was shortened by 5 bases and J by 4 bases, with 12 bases between the two germline ends. The CDR3 has 13 amino acids. The CDR3 reads CASSKAGQYEQYF. The CDR3 nucleotides read TGTGCCAGCAGTAAGGCAGGGCAATACGAGCAGTACTTC.

V and J are TRBV7-9 and TRBJ2-6; maybe TRBD2 (6 bases). With 3 bases removed from V and 1 base from J, the gap between germline ends came to 7 bases. The CDR3 has 15 residues. Germline CDR1 SEHNR, CDR2 FQNEAQ (reference sequence). CDR3 DNA: TGTGCCAGCAGCTTGGGAGGATCTGGGGCCAACGTCCTGACTTTC. Amino acid sequence: CASSLGGSGANVLTF.

The chain links TRBV23-1 to TRBJ2-7; D ambiguous. TRBV23-1 is marked as an open reading frame, function uncertain. The V gene lost 0 bases and the J gene lost 1 base, with 7 bases spanning the gap. This CDR3 has 14 residues. The CDR3 protein is CASSQSSPSYEQYF. CDR3 coding DNA: TGCGCCAGCAGTCAATCCAGCCCATCCTACGAGCAGTACTTC.

The chain has TRBV7-9 and TRBJ2-5; unclear D gene. V lost 5 bases and J 5 bases, leaving 12 bases between the germline ends. The CDR3 totals 13 residues. Germline-derived CDR1 and CDR2 are SEHNR and FQNEAQ (reference sequence). CDR3: CASSPSRTETQYF. As DNA, the CDR3 is TGTGCCAGCAGCCCGAGTAGAACGGAGACCCAGTACTTC.

This clone appeared a single time. This chain joins TRBV5-1 and TRBJ2-7; unclear D gene. The germline CDR1 and CDR2 sequences are SGHRS and YFSETQ. The CDR3 consists of 11 residues. V dropped 2 bases and J dropped 5 bases, with 5 bases sitting between them. Here the CDR3 DNA reads TGCGCCAGCAGCTTAGAGGACGAGCAGTACTTC. Residues: CASSLEDEQYF. Full variable domain (outside the CDR3, taken from reference TRBV5-1 and TRBJ2-7): KAGVTQTPRYLIKTRGQQVTLSCSPISGHRSVSWYQQTPGQGLQFLFEYFSETQRNKGNFPGRFSGRQFSNSRSEMNVSTLELGDSALYLCASSLEDEQYFGPGTRLTVT.

The CDR3 spells CASSMTGLNSETQYF. The CDR3 bases are TGTGCCAGCAGCATGACAGGACTAAATTCGGAGACCCAGTACTTC. The V gene is TRBV9, the J gene TRBJ2-5, with D perhaps TRBD1 or TRBD2 (6 bases each). With 4 bases removed from V and 5 bases from J, the gap between germline ends came to 18 bases. CDR3 length: 15 residues. CDR1 is SGDLS and CDR2 is YYNGEE in the germline V gene. The variable domain in full, completed from reference TRBV9 and TRBJ2-5, reads DSGVTQTPKHLITATGQRVTLRCSPRSGDLSVYWYQQSLDQGLQFLIQYYNGEERAKGNILERFSAQQFPDLHSELNLSSLELGDSALYFCASSMTGLNSETQYFGPGTRLLVL.

This chain connects TRBV12-3 or TRBV12-4 to TRBJ2-3; D is unclear. V lost 5 bases to trimming and J lost 6 bases, with 6 bases between them. This CDR3 is built from 11 residues. In nucleotides, the CDR3 is TGTGCCAGCAGTCTTATGGATACGCAGTATTTT. Residues: CASSLMDTQYF.

The gene calls are TRBV18 and TRBJ1-1, with no clear D. The germline CDR1 and CDR2 sequences are KGHSH and LQKENI. The CDR3 length is 14 residues. Trimming pared 3 bases from V and 3 bases from J, leaving 11 bases between. The CDR3 DNA reads TGTGCCAGCTCACCGAGTGTTCGGGACACTGAAGCTTTCTTT. Translating it yields CASSPSVRDTEAFF.

The J gene is TRBJ1-5, the V gene TRBV28, with unresolved D. In germline, CDR1 is MDHEN, CDR2 SYDVKM. CDR3 length equals 14 residues. Trimming took 2 bases from V and 5 from J, leaving 10 bases between them. CDR3 region: CASSLRRRDQPQHF. The CDR3 region has the DNA TGTGCCAGCAGTTTACGTCGGAGGGATCAGCCCCAGCATTTT.

V gene TRBV5-1 combines with J gene TRBJ2-7; 7 bases line up with TRBD1. V lost 0 bases, J lost 2 bases, and 2 bases stayed unmatched. CDR3 length: 14 residues. The V gene's germline CDR1 is SGHRS and CDR2 YFSETQ. Here the CDR3 DNA reads TGCGCCAGCAGCTTGGTAACAGGGGCCTACGAGCAGTACTTC. It translates to CASSLVTGAYEQYF.